This T cell receptor (beta chain) was captured by sequencing in a study of T cell changes during pregnancy in multiple sclerosis (dated by TCRdb to about 2019). Regarding the research as a whole: Changes in the T cell repertoire over the course of pregnancy were examined in this study in women with multiple sclerosis.

Trimming leaves V shorter by 4 bases and J shorter by 7 bases, with the junction holding 9 bases beyond the gene matches. Per the germline V gene, MDHEN is the CDR1 and SYDVKM is the CDR2. From its cysteine to its phenylalanine, the CDR3 spans 14 amino acids. The DNA shown is the 42-base CDR3, in frame from base 1. On this clone itself: Its recognized antigen is unknown. Per-nucleotide qualities are absent, and no much larger clonotype sits a single base away.

The library was generated by the immunoSEQ multiplex PCR assay. TCRdb's version of the immuneACCESS table is confined to in-frame rearrangements and falls short of the full clone set. An unresolved V gene accounts for under half of the shortfall where checked; the remainder is of unknown origin. The sample table holds roughly 38,000 clones, of which 90% to 95% were seen once. The top ten clones comprise roughly 8.1% of the sample. The material was CD8+ T cells from peripheral blood mononuclear cells, obtained in the third trimester of pregnancy. The sequence came from a female donor with multiple sclerosis, enrolled in a pregnancy study. The V gene is TRBV28 and the J gene is TRBJ1-1; TRBD1 aligns with 7 central bases. CDR3 sequence: CASSSYQGTDEAFF. The DNA sequence reads TGTGCCAGCAGTTCTTACCAGGGGACAGATGAAGCTTTCTTT.